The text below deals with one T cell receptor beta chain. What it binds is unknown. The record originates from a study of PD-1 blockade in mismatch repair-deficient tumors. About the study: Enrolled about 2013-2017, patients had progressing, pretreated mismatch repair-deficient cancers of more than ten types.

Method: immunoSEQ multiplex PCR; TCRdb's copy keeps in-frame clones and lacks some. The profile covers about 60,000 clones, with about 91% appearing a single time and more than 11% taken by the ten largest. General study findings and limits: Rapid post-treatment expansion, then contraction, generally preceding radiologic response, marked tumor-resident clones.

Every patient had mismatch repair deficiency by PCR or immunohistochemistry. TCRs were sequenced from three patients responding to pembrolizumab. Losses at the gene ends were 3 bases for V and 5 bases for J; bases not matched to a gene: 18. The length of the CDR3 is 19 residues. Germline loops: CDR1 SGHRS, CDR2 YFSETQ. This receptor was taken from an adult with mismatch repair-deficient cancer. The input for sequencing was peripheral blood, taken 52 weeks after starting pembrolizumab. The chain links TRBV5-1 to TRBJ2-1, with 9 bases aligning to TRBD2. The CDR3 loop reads CASSSQIPLAGASHNEQFF. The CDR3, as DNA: TGCGCCAGCAGCTCGCAAATCCCATTAGCGGGAGCTTCCCACAATGAGCAGTTCTTC. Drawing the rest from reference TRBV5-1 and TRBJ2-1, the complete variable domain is KAGVTQTPRYLIKTRGQQVTLSCSPISGHRSVSWYQQTPGQGLQFLFEYFSETQRNKGNFPGRFSGRQFSNSRSEMNVSTLELGDSALYLCASSSQIPLAGASHNEQFFGPGTRLTVL.